The 14 T cell receptor beta chains below all came from one sample that was sequenced in a study of blood T cell repertoires in COVID-19. Produced via immunoSEQ multiplex PCR; TCRdb's table is partial and in-frame only. Seen here are around 140,000 clones, roughly 81% observed once, and the top ten hold about 8.4%. The sequencing sample was made of peripheral blood. These TCRs come from a woman in her forties or fifties with active or convalescent COVID-19.

This chain links TRBV10-3 with TRBJ2-1, with TRBD1 matching over 10 bases. The CDR3 extends over 14 amino acids. CDR1 is ENHRY, CDR2 SYGVKD, per germline. V was pared by 6 bases and J by 6 bases, with 5 bases of the junction left unmatched. In nucleotides, the CDR3 is TGTGCCATCAGCGGACAGGGGGGAGTCAATGAGCAGTTCTTC. Its translation is CAISGQGGVNEQFF.

The J gene is TRBJ2-7, the V gene TRBV6-5, with TRBD2 matching 13 bases. The CDR3 runs to 15 residues. Germline V lookup: CDR1 MNHEY, CDR2 SVGAGI. The V gene end was trimmed by 6 bases and the J gene end by 6 bases; junction bases not matched to a gene: 8. The CDR3 nucleotides are TGTGCCAGCAGACGAGGACTAGCGGGAGTTACCGAGCAGTACTTC. It translates to CASRRGLAGVTEQYF.

The chain employs TRBV7-2 and TRBJ2-3; possible D gene TRBD2, 5 bases. The CDR3 spans 17 residues. Germline CDR1 SGHTA, CDR2 FQGNSA. Trimming pared 2 bases from V and 0 bases from J, leaving 15 bases between. DNA for the CDR3: TGTGCCAGCAGCTTAAACGGGCTAGCTATAAGCACAGATACGCAGTATTTT. Amino acid sequence: CASSLNGLAISTDTQYF.

The chain has TRBV3-1 (or the pseudogene TRBV3-2) and TRBJ2-7; D may be TRBD1 (6 bases). V dropped 7 bases and J dropped 2 bases, with 15 bases sitting between them. Germline assignment: CDR1 LGHDT and CDR2 YNNKEL (reference sequence). The CDR3 contains 14 residues. The CDR3 here is CASKPAGVTYEQYF. The CDR3 nucleotides are TGTGCCAGCAAACCAGCAGGGGTAACCTACGAGCAGTACTTC.

The chain carries TRBV27 and TRBJ1-1; tentative D call: TRBD1 (6 bases). Germline CDR1 and CDR2: MNHEY and SMNVEV (reference sequence). The CDR3 consists of 13 residues. The V and J ends lost 3 bases and 6 bases respectively, with 11 bases between them. CDR3 region: CASSFKGGSEAFF. Written as DNA, the CDR3 is TGTGCCAGCAGTTTTAAGGGGGGGTCTGAAGCTTTCTTT.

The rearrangement uses TRBV11-1 and TRBJ2-7, with D possibly matching TRBD1 (6 bases). Per germline, CDR1 SGHAT and CDR2 FQDESV (reference sequence). V lost 1 base to trimming and J lost 2 bases, with 12 bases between them. The CDR3 sequence is 15 residues long. This CDR3 is CASSLGTVITYEQYF. The CDR3 DNA reads TGTGCCAGCAGCTTAGGGACAGTGATTACCTACGAGCAGTACTTC.

In its sample, this clone was seen a few times. This sequence joins TRBV29-1 and TRBJ1-2, with D perhaps matching TRBD1 (5 bases). The CDR3 length is 13 residues. V was cut by 3 bases and J by 5 bases, with 13 bases left in between. Looked up from germline, CDR1 is SQVTM and CDR2 is ANQGSEA. The CDR3 loop reads CSVEGAGRYGYTF. The CDR3 coding sequence is TGCAGCGTTGAGGGTGCAGGGAGGTATGGCTACACCTTC.

This chain connects TRBV28 to TRBJ1-1, with TRBD1 identical over 8 bases. The V gene end was trimmed by 5 bases and the J gene end by 4 bases; junction bases not matched to a gene: 9. This CDR3 is 15 amino acids long. From germline, CDR1 is MDHEN and CDR2 SYDVKM. Here the CDR3 reads CASSPTGAAGTEAFF. CDR3 DNA: TGTGCCAGCAGTCCGACAGGGGCGGCGGGCACTGAAGCTTTCTTT.

This clone was seen only a few times. This chain joins TRBV6-5 and TRBJ2-2; D possibly corresponds to TRBD2 (5 bases). V lost 5 bases to trimming and J lost 3 bases, with 13 bases between them. The CDR3 is 15 residues long. In germline, CDR1 is MNHEY, CDR2 SVGAGI. CDR3 loop: CASSPPRADTGELFF. In DNA, the CDR3 is TGTGCCAGCAGTCCCCCGCGGGCGGACACCGGGGAGCTGTTTTTT.

The chain links TRBV28 to TRBJ2-4; D is possibly TRBD1 (5 bases). V shed 2 bases and J shed 3 bases, with 8 bases lying between them. Germline lookup yields CDR1 MDHEN and CDR2 SYDVKM. This CDR3 region has 14 residues. As DNA, the CDR3 is TGTGCCAGCAGTTTACAGGGTGGCAAAAACATTCAGTACTTC. The encoded protein is CASSLQGGKNIQYF.

CDR3: CASRDAGLTGTQNQPQHF. The CDR3 nucleotides are TGTGCCAGCAGAGACGCAGGATTAACCGGGACACAGAATCAGCCCCAGCATTTT. The chain has TRBV6-4 and TRBJ1-5; TRBD1 is a possible D gene (6 bases). Trimming removed 6 bases from V and 4 bases from J, with 25 bases in between. CDR1 and CDR2 from the germline V gene are MRHNA and SNTAGT. The CDR3 sequence is 18 residues long.

This clone was seen at least ten times. V and J are TRBV30 and TRBJ1-3; D is perhaps TRBD1 (5 bases). Germline V CDR1 and CDR2: GTSNPN, SVGIG (reference sequence). Trimming cost V 6 bases and J 4 bases, with 25 bases left between them. CDR3 length: 17 amino acids. The DNA of the CDR3 is TGTGCCTGCAAGAAAGGGGCCAGTAACTCGGCGGGAAACACCATATATTTT. Its protein is CACKKGASNSAGNTIYF. Drawing the rest from reference TRBV30 and TRBJ1-3, the complete variable domain is SQTIHQWPATLVQPVGSPLSLECTVEGTSNPNLYWYRQAAGRGLQLLFYSVGIGQISSEVPQNLSASRPQDRQFILSSKKLLLSDSGFYLCACKKGASNSAGNTIYFGEGSWLTVV.

The V call is TRBV19, the J call TRBJ2-5, with 16 bases aligning to TRBD2. Looked up from germline, CDR1 is LNHDA and CDR2 is SQIVND (reference sequence). The ends lost 5 bases at V and 5 bases at J; junction bases unmatched: 5. CDR3 size: 16 residues. The CDR3 loop is CASSPGTSGRGETQYF. As DNA, the CDR3 is TGTGCCAGTAGTCCGGGGACTAGCGGGAGGGGGGAGACCCAGTACTTC.

CDR3 coding DNA: TGTGCCAGCATCCCAATTGACAGGGGAAACACTGAAGCTTTCTTT. The encoded protein is CASIPIDRGNTEAFF. The chain combines TRBV6-6 with TRBJ1-1; TRBD1 matches 8 bases. This CDR3 has 15 amino acids. Germline V gene sequence: CDR1 MNHNY, CDR2 SVGAGI (reference sequence). Losses at the gene ends were 7 bases for V and 2 bases for J; bases not matched to a gene: 9.